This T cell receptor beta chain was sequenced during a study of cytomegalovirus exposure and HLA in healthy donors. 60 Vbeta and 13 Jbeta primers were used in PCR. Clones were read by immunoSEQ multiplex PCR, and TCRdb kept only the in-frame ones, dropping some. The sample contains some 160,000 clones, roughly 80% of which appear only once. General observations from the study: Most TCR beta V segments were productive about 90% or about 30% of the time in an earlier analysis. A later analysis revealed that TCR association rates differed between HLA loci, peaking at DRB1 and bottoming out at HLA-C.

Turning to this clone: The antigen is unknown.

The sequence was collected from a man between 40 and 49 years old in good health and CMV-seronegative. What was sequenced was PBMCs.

The CDR3 region has the DNA TGTGCCAGCACAGACAGACCCCCCACTCTTAATGAAAAACTGTTTTTT. This encodes CASTDRPPTLNEKLFF. The chain is built from TRBV2 and TRBJ1-4, with TRBD1 as a possible D gene (5 bases). V lost 7 bases, J lost 4 bases, and 19 bases lay in between. Germline V gene sequence: CDR1 SNHLY, CDR2 FYNNEI. This CDR3 has 16 residues.